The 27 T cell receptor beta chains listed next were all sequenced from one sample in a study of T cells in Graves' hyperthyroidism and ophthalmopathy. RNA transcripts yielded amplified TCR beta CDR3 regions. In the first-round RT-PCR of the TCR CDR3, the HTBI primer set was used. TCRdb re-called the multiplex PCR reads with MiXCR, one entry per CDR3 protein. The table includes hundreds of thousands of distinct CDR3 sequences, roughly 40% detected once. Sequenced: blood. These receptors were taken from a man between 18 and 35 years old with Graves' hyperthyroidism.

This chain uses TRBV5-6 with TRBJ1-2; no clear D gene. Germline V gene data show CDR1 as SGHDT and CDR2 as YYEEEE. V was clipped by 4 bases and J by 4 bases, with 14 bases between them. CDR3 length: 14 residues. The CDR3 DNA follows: TGTGCCAGCAGCCCAACCCGGGATATCTATGGCTACACCTTC. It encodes CASSPTRDIYGYTF.

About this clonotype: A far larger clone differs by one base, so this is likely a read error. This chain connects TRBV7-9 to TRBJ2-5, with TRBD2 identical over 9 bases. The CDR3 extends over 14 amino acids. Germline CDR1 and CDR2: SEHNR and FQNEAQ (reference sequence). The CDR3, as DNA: TGTGCTAGCAGCCTTGTAGCGGGAGAAGAGGCCCAGTACTTC. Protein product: CASSLVAGEEAQYF.

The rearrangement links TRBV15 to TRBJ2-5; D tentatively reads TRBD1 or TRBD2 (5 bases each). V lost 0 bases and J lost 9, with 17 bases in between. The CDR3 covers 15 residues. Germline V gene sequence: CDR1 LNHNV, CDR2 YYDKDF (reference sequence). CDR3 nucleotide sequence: TGTGCCACCAGCAGAGATCCGGGACCCAATCAGCCCCAGTACTTC. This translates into CATSRDPGPNQPQYF.

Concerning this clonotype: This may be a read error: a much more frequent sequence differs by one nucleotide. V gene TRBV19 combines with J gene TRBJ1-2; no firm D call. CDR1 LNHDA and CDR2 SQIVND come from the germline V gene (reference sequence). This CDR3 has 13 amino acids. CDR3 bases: TGTGCCAGTACACAAGGACGGAACTATGGCTACGCCTTC. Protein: CASTQGRNYGYAF.

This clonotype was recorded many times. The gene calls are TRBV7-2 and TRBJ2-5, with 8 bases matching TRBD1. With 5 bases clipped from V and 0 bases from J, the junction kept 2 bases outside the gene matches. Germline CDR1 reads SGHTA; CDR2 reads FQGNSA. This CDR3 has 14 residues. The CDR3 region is CASSRQGNQETQYF. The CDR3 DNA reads TGTGCCAGCAGCAGACAGGGGAACCAAGAGACCCAGTACTTC.

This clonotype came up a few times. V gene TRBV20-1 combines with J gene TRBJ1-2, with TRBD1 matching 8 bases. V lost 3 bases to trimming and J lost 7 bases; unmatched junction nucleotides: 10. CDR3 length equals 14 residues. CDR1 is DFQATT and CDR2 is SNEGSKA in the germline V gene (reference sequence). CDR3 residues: CSARDRVPSGGYTF. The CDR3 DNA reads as TGCAGTGCTAGGGACAGGGTCCCTAGCGGTGGCTACACCTTC.

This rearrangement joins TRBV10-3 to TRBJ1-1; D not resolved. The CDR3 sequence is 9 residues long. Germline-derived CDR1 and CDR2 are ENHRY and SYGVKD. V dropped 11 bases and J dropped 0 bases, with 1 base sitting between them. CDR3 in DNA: TGTGCCCTGAACACTGAAGCTTTCTTT. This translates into CALNTEAFF.

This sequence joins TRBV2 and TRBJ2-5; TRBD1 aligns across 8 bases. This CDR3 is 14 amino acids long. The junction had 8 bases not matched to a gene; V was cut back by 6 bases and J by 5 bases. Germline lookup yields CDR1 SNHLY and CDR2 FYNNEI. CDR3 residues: CASSDRGTPETQYF. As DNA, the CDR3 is TGTGCCAGCAGCGACAGGGGTACTCCGGAGACCCAGTACTTC.

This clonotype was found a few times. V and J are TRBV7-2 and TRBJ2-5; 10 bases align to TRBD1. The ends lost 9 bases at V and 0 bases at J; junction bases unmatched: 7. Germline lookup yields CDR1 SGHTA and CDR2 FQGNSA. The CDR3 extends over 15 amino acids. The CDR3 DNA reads TGTGCCAGTAAAGTGGGACAGGGGTACCAAGAGACCCAGTACTTC. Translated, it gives CASKVGQGYQETQYF.

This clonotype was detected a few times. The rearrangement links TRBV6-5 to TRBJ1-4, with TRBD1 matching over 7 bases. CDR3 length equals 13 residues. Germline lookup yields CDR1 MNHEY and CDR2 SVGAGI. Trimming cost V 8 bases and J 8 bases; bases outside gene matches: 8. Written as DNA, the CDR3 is TGTGCCAGCGGTGACAGGGTCGGAGAAAAACTGTTTTTT. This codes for CASGDRVGEKLFF.

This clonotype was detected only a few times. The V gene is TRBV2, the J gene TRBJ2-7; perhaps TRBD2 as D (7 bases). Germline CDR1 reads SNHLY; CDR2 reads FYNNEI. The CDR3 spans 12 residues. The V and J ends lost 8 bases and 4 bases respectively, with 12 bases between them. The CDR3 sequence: CASGGARYEQYF. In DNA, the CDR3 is TGTGCCAGCGGGGGGGCCCGGTACGAGCAGTACTTC.

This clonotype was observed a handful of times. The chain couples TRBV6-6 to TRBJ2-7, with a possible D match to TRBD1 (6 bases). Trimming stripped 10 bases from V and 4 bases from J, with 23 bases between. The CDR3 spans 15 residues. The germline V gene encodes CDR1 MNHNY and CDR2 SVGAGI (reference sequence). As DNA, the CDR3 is TGTGCCACCCAAGATTGGACGCCTAGGGGGTACGAGCAGTACTTC. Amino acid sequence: CATQDWTPRGYEQYF.

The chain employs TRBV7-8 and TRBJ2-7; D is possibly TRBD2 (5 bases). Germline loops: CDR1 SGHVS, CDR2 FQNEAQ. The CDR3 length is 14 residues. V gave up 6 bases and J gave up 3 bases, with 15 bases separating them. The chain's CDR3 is CASSWTGVLYEQYF. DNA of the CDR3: TGTGCCAGCAGTTGGACCGGGGTCCTCTACGAGCAGTACTTC.

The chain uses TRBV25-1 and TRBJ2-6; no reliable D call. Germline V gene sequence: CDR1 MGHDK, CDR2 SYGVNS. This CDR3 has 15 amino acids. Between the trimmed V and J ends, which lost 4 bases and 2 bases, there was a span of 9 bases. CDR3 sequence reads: CASSAKLAGANVLTF. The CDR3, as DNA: TGTGCCAGCAGTGCAAAGCTCGCTGGGGCCAACGTCCTGACTTTC.

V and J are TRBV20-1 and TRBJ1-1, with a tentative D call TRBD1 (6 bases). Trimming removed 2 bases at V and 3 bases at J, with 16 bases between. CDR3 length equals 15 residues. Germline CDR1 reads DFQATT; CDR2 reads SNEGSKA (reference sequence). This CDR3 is CSARRGTGLYTEAFF. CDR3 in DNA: TGCAGTGCTAGACGAGGAACAGGGCTATACACTGAAGCTTTCTTT.

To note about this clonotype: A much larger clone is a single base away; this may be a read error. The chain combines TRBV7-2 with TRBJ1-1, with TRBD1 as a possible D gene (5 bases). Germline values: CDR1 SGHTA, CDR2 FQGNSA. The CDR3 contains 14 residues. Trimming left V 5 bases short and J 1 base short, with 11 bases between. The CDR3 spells CASSNQGGNTEAFF. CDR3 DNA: TGTGCCAGCAGCAACCAGGGTGGGAACACTGAAGCTTTCTTT.

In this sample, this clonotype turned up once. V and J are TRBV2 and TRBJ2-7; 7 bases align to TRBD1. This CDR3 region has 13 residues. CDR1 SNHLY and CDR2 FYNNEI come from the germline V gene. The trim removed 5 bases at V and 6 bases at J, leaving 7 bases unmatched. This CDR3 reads CASSSDRNSEQYF. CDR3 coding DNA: TGTGCCAGCAGTTCGGACAGGAATTCCGAGCAGTACTTC.

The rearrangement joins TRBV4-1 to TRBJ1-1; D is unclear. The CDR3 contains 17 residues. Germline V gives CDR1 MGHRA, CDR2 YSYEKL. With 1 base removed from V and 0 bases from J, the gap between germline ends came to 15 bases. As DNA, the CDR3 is TGCGCCAGCAGCCAAGGGCCGAAAGGACGAATGAACACTGAAGCTTTCTTT. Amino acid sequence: CASSQGPKGRMNTEAFF.

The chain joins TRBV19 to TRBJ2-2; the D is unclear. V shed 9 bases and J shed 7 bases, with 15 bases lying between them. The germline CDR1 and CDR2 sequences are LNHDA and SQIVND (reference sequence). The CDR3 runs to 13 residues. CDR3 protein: CASSLPPLGELFF. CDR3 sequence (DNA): TGTGCCAGCAGTTTACCCCCCCTCGGGGAGCTGTTTTTT.

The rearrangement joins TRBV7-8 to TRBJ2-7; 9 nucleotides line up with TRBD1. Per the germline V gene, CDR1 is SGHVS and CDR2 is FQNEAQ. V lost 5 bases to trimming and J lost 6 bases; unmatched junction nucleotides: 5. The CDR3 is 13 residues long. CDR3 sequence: CASSTGTGFEQYF. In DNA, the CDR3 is TGTGCCAGCAGCACGGGGACAGGGTTCGAGCAGTACTTC.

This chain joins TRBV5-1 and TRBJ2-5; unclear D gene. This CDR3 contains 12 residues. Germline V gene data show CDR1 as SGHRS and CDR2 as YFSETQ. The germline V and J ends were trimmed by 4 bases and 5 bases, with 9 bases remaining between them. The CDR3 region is CASSPDAETQYF. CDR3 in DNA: TGCGCCAGCAGCCCGGACGCGGAGACCCAGTACTTC.

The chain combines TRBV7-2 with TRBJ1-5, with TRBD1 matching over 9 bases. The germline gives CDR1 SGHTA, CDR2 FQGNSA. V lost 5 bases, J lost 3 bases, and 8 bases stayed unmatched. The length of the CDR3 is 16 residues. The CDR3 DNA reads TGTGCCAGCAGCGCTAGACAGGGGGGAGTCAATCAGCCCCAGCATTTT. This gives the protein CASSARQGGVNQPQHF. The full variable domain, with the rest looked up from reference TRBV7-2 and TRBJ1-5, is GAGVSQSPSNKVTEKGKDVELRCDPISGHTALYWYRQSLGQGLEFLIYFQGNSAPDKSGLPSDRFSAERTGGSVSTLTIQRTQQEDSAVYLCASSARQGGVNQPQHFGDGTRLSIL.

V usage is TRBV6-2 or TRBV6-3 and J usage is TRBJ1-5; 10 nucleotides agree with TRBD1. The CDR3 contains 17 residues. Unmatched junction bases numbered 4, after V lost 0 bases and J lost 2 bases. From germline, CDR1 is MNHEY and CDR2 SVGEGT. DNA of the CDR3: TGTGCCAGCAGTTACTCGGACAGGGGGAAAGGCAATCAGCCCCAGCATTTT. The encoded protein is CASSYSDRGKGNQPQHF.

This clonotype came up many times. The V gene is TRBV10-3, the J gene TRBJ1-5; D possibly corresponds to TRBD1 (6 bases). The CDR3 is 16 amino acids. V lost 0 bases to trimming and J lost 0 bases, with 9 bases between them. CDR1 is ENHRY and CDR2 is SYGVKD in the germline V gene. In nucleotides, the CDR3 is TGTGCCATCAGTGAGTCCGGACAGAATAGCAATCAGCCCCAGCATTTT. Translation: CAISESGQNSNQPQHF.

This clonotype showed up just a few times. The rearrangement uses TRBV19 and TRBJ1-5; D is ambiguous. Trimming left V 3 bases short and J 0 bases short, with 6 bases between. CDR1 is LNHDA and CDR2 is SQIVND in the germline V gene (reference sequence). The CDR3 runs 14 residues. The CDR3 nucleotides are TGTGCCAGTAGTATGCCCCCTAGCAATCAGCCCCAGCATTTT. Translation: CASSMPPSNQPQHF.

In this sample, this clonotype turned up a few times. CDR3 bases: TGTGCCATCAGCACCCCCCAGACTAGCGGGAGTAATTATCAAGAGACCCAGTACTTC. This codes for CAISTPQTSGSNYQETQYF. J is TRBJ2-5 and V is TRBV10-3; TRBD2 matches at 12 bases. CDR1 is ENHRY, CDR2 SYGVKD, per germline. The CDR3 loop spans 19 amino acids. V was clipped by 6 bases and J by 2 bases; unmatched bases: 16.

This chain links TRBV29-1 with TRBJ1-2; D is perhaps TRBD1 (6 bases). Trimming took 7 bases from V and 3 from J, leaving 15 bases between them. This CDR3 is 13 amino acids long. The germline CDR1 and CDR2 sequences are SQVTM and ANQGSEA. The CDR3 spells CSGGTQGDYGYTF. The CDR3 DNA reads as TGCAGCGGTGGGACACAGGGAGACTATGGCTACACCTTC.